A selection of T cell receptor beta chains follows, all from one sample in a study of blood T cell repertoires in COVID-19. Generated by immunoSEQ multiplex PCR, the TCRdb table keeps only in-frame clones and is missing some. The sample includes around 170,000 clones, 70% to 90% of them seen just once. Input material: peripheral blood. All receptors derive from a woman aged 30 to 39 with active or convalescent COVID-19. The CDR3 runs from the conserved cysteine through the conserved F or W. D genes are given only for firm matches. Clone size is stated in some rows and not others, as once, few, many or a class when expanded.

>NA|TRBV28|TRBJ1-3|NA
CASSFGGYVTFGNTIYF
TGTGCCAGCAGTTTTGGGGGGTACGTCACTTTTGGAAACACCATATATTTT
>NA|TRBV27|TRBJ1-6|NA
CASSLFQYSPLHF
TGTGCCAGCAGTTTATTTCAATATTCACCCCTCCACTTT
>NA|TRBV5-4|TRBJ1-2|TRBD1
CASSRQGYGYTF
TGTGCCAGCAGCCGACAGGGCTATGGCTACACCTTC
>NA|TRBV27|TRBJ1-2|NA
CASSLQGISSGYTF
TGTGCCAGCAGTTTACAGGGAATAAGTTCTGGCTACACCTTC
>NA|TRBV6-5|TRBJ2-7|NA
CASSYGGTRTYEQYF
TGTGCCAGCAGTTACGGGGGGACCAGAACCTACGAGCAGTACTTC
>NA|TRBV18|TRBJ1-1|NA
CASSPPTGGGGTEAFF
TGTGCCAGCTCACCACCGACGGGGGGTGGGGGCACTGAAGCTTTCTTT
>few|TRBV28|TRBJ1-2|TRBD1
CASSPWDRANYGYTF
TGTGCCAGCAGCCCCTGGGACAGGGCAAACTATGGCTACACCTTC
>NA|TRBV6-4|TRBJ1-2|NA
CASSERPNGGYTF
TGTGCCAGCAGTGAGAGGCCTAACGGAGGCTACACCTTC
>NA|TRBV28|TRBJ1-2|NA
CASRLSNYGYTF
TGTGCCAGCAGACTCTCTAACTATGGCTACACCTTC
>NA|TRBV10-1|TRBJ1-1|NA
CASSEQGSTEAFF
TGCGCCAGCAGTGAGCAGGGTAGCACTGAAGCTTTCTTT
>NA|TRBV19|TRBJ1-4|TRBD1
CASSPDRGSNEKLFF
TGTGCCAGTAGTCCAGACAGGGGATCGAATGAAAAACTGTTTTTT
>NA|TRBV28|TRBJ1-3|NA
CASSLAQGLVGVDTIYF
TGTGCCAGCAGTTTAGCGCAGGGTTTAGTGGGTGTGGACACCATATATTTT
>NA|TRBV6-5|TRBJ1-6|TRBD1
CASSLDRVNSPLHF
TGTGCCAGCAGTTTGGACAGGGTCAATTCACCCCTCCACTTT
>NA|TRBV2|TRBJ1-5|NA
CASSVQHNQPQHF
TGTGCCAGCAGTGTACAGCACAATCAGCCCCAGCATTTT
>NA|TRBV12-3/TRBV12-4|TRBJ1-2|NA
CASSSQGWYGYTF
TGTGCCAGCAGTTCACAGGGTTGGTATGGCTACACCTTC
>NA|TRBV19|TRBJ1-2|TRBD1
CASSGQNYGYTF
TGTGCCAGTTCGGGACAGAACTATGGCTACACCTTC
>once|TRBV9|TRBJ2-3|NA
CASSVADGGHTDTQYF
TGTGCCAGCAGCGTAGCTGACGGGGGGCACACAGATACGCAGTATTTT
>few|TRBV18|TRBJ2-1|NA
CASSPVRGDEQFF
TGTGCCAGCTCACCAGTCAGGGGGGATGAGCAGTTCTTC
>NA|TRBV5-1|TRBJ2-7|NA
CASSLAGLKTYEQYF
TGCGCCAGCAGCTTGGCAGGCCTAAAAACCTACGAGCAGTACTTC
>once|TRBV4-1|TRBJ2-5|NA
CASSQKNGGAGETQYF
TGCGCCAGCAGCCAAAAGAACGGGGGTGCCGGGGAGACCCAGTACTTC
>NA|TRBV3-1/TRBV3-2|TRBJ1-1|NA
CASSQEDVGGREAFF
TGTGCCAGCAGCCAAGAGGATGTGGGTGGCAGGGAAGCTTTCTTT
>NA|TRBV2|TRBJ1-5|NA
CASSEASSGLAQPQHF
TGTGCCAGCAGTGAAGCGAGTTCAGGGCTTGCTCAGCCCCAGCATTTT
>NA|TRBV6-2/TRBV6-3|TRBJ1-5|NA
CASSSIRGNQPQHF
TGTGCCAGCAGTTCCATCCGGGGCAATCAGCCCCAGCATTTT
>NA|TRBV25-1|TRBJ1-2|NA
CASSALGEGNYGYTF
TGTGCCAGCAGTGCCCTGGGAGAGGGTAACTATGGCTACACCTTC
>NA|TRBV7-9|TRBJ2-1|TRBD2
CASSALGTSADNEQFF
TGTGCCAGCAGCGCCTTGGGAACTAGCGCTGACAATGAGCAGTTCTTC
>NA|TRBV6-2/TRBV6-3|TRBJ2-1|TRBD1
CASSYSRDSYNEQFF
TGTGCCAGCAGTTACTCCCGGGACAGTTACAATGAGCAGTTCTTC
>NA|TRBV10-1|TRBJ1-4|NA
CASILSQGIATNEKLFF
TGCGCCAGCATCCTATCTCAGGGTATTGCAACTAATGAAAAACTGTTTTTT
>NA|TRBV27|TRBJ2-5|TRBD1
CASRKGDRGLETQYF
TGTGCCAGCAGAAAGGGGGACAGGGGCCTAGAGACCCAGTACTTC
>NA|TRBV2|TRBJ1-2|NA
CASSEMAGIYGYTF
TGTGCCAGCAGTGAGATGGCCGGGATCTATGGCTACACCTTC
>NA|TRBV12-3/TRBV12-4|TRBJ1-2|TRBD1
CASSQQGNYGYTF
TGTGCCAGCAGCCAACAGGGGAACTATGGCTACACCTTC
>NA|TRBV27|TRBJ2-1|TRBD2
CASSFGASGSYNEQFF
TGTGCCAGCAGTTTTGGTGCTAGCGGGTCCTACAATGAGCAGTTCTTC
>NA|TRBV6-5|TRBJ1-5|NA
CASSGPGSNQPQHF
TGTGCCAGCAGCGGACCGGGGAGCAATCAGCCCCAGCATTTT
>NA|TRBV4-1|TRBJ1-5|NA
CASSQLQGNQPQHF
TGCGCCAGCAGCCAACTACAGGGCAATCAGCCCCAGCATTTT
>few|TRBV5-1|TRBJ1-1|NA
CASSFGEFLTEAFF
TGCGCCAGCAGCTTCGGAGAATTTCTTACTGAAGCTTTCTTT
>few|TRBV2|TRBJ1-5|TRBD1
CASSEWTGGAEQPQHF
TGTGCCAGCAGTGAGTGGACAGGGGGCGCGGAACAGCCCCAGCATTTT
>NA|TRBV11-3|TRBJ1-1|TRBD1
CASSPRQGGRNTEAFF
TGTGCCAGCAGCCCTAGACAGGGGGGACGGAACACTGAAGCTTTCTTT
>NA|TRBV11-3|TRBJ1-2|TRBD1
CASSLDRWGQANNYGYTF
TGTGCCAGCAGCTTAGATCGCTGGGGACAGGCCAATAACTATGGCTACACCTTC
>few|TRBV6-5|TRBJ1-3|NA
CASGGDILLGNTIYF
TGTGCCAGCGGGGGGGACATTCTACTTGGAAACACCATATATTTT
>NA|TRBV19|TRBJ1-5|NA
CASSVGDQGMPQHF
TGTGCCAGTAGTGTAGGAGACCAGGGAATGCCCCAGCATTTT
>NA|TRBV29-1|TRBJ2-7|TRBD2
CSVGGTDLSSYEQYF
TGCAGCGTGGGAGGGACGGATCTAAGCTCCTACGAGCAGTACTTC
>NA|TRBV5-8|TRBJ1-1|NA
CASSLDGGNTEAFF
TGTGCCAGCAGCCTAGACGGCGGGAACACTGAAGCTTTCTTT
>NA|TRBV7-9|TRBJ1-1|TRBD1
CASSHTTGDTEAFF
TGTGCCAGCAGCCACACTACAGGGGACACTGAAGCTTTCTTT
>once|TRBV5-5|TRBJ2-3|TRBD2
CASSLRNPGLATDTQYF
TGTGCCAGCAGCTTAAGAAACCCGGGACTAGCGACAGATACGCAGTATTTT
>NA|TRBV4-1|TRBJ2-2|NA
CASSQPFQGGGELFF
TGCGCCAGCAGCCAACCCTTTCAGGGAGGTGGGGAGCTGTTTTTT
>few|TRBV19|TRBJ1-2|TRBD1
CASTPIDRGIHGYTF
TGTGCCAGTACCCCTATCGACAGGGGGATCCATGGCTACACCTTC
>NA|TRBV6-5|TRBJ1-5|NA
CASRRQPYSNQPQHF
TGTGCCAGCAGGCGACAGCCCTATAGCAATCAGCCCCAGCATTTT